Presented here are 5 T cell receptor beta chains from one specimen sequenced in a study of OX40 agonist ivuxolimab in advanced cancers. This table comes from immunoSEQ multiplex PCR, and its TCRdb copy is limited to in-frame clones, with some not included. The table records some 100,000 clones, roughly 90% of them present only once. Sequencing used CD4+ or CD8+ T cells sorted from blood, obtained in a trial of the OX40 agonist ivuxolimab. All receptors come from an adult with an advanced solid tumor such as melanoma, head and neck, liver or kidney cancer.

The genes are TRBV7-9 and TRBJ2-1; possible D gene TRBD1, 5 bases. Germline-derived CDR1 and CDR2 are SEHNR and FQNEAQ (reference sequence). The V gene lost 1 base and the J gene lost 9 bases, with 13 bases spanning the gap. This CDR3 is 14 amino acids long. The CDR3 nucleotides read TGTGCCAGCAGCTTAGAGTGGCAGGGCAGTGAGCAGTTCTTC. Encoded protein: CASSLEWQGSEQFF.

V gene TRBV7-6 combines with J gene TRBJ2-1; possibly TRBD2 for D (5 bases). The CDR3 contains 17 residues. Trimming shortened V by 1 base and J by 4 bases, and 17 bases separated the two germline ends. From germline, CDR1 is SGHVS and CDR2 FNYEAQ. DNA of the CDR3: TGTGCCAGCAGCTTAGTACCAAGGACGGGAAAGTACAATGAGCAGTTCTTC. It codes for CASSLVPRTGKYNEQFF.

In this sample, this clone turned up once. The V call is TRBV4-1, the J call TRBJ1-6; D uncertain. This CDR3 contains 16 residues. Germline V gives CDR1 MGHRA, CDR2 YSYEKL. V lost 1 base and J lost 0, with 7 bases in between. As DNA, the CDR3 is TGCGCCAGCAGCCAAGTCTCGAGCTCCTATAATTCACCCCTCCACTTT. Encoded protein: CASSQVSSSYNSPLHF.

This clone is a singleton in its sample. This sequence joins TRBV11-3 and TRBJ1-1, with TRBD1 as a possible D gene (5 bases). The CDR3 runs to 13 residues. V was trimmed by 4 bases and J by 6 bases, leaving 12 bases between them. Germline lookup yields CDR1 SGHNT and CDR2 YENEEA. CDR3 residues: CASSWDPGAEAFF. The CDR3 nucleotides read TGTGCCAGCAGCTGGGACCCCGGGGCTGAAGCTTTCTTT.

V and J are TRBV19 and TRBJ2-5; perhaps D is TRBD1 or TRBD2 (5 bases each). Germline CDR1 and CDR2: LNHDA and SQIVND (reference sequence). This CDR3 comprises 15 residues. V was shortened by 4 bases and J by 4 bases, with 16 bases between the two germline ends. The CDR3 loop is CASSKGRPLGETQYF. The CDR3 nucleotides are TGTGCCAGTAGTAAGGGACGGCCGTTAGGAGAGACCCAGTACTTC.